Given below is one T cell receptor (beta chain) in context. It has no known antigen specificity. Base qualities are missing; no much larger clone stands one base away. The data are from a study of OX40 agonist ivuxolimab in advanced cancers. The study in broad terms: The costimulatory receptor OX40 (CD134) was targeted by ivuxolimab, a fully human IgG2 agonistic monoclonal antibody. Among the roughly 50 dose-escalation patients, about 20 had hepatocellular carcinoma, about 15 melanoma, 9 renal cell carcinoma and 9 head and neck cancer. A male proportion of around 80% and a mean age of approximately 61 years, ranging from roughly 20 to 80, were recorded for the dose-escalation cohort. Peripheral TCRbeta sequencing aimed to test whether ivuxolimab altered TCR sequence diversity and caused clonal T-cell expansion. The paper describes the monotherapy dose-escalation part (N of about 47 patients) of the phase I trial of ivuxolimab. Three dose-escalation patients achieved partial responses, one with hepatocellular carcinoma and two with cutaneous melanoma. Intravenous ivuxolimab was administered to patients every 2 weeks at six dose levels: 0.01, 0.1, 0.3, 1.5, 3 and 10 mg/kg. Prior anti-PD-1, anti-PD-L1 or anti-CTLA-4 therapy was permitted, and checkpoint inhibitors had been received by 40% to 50% of dose-escalation patients.

Genomic DNA was isolated from the sorted cells so that the TCRbeta CDR3 region could be sequenced. The immunoSEQ Assay was used to sequence the TCRbeta CDR3 regions. This immuneACCESS table, as held by TCRdb, lists in-frame sequences with V and J called but not all clones. Of the missing ones, under half trace to an unresolved V gene in checked studies; the others have no known cause. This sample holds 80,000 or so clones; around 90% were observed only once. Approximately 2% of the sample is in the top ten clones. Patients with autoimmune disease history or receiving systemic immunosuppression were excluded from the trial. Peripheral blood for TCR sequencing was drawn from every dose cohort at baseline, at cycle 4 day 1 and at cycle 7 day 1. The samples were drawn from a first-in-human, open-label, multicenter phase I dose-escalation trial of ivuxolimab. The trial enrolled adults with locally advanced or metastatic head and neck squamous cell, hepatocellular, melanoma or renal cell carcinoma. CD4+ and CD8+ T cells were sorted separately from peripheral blood before TCR sequencing.

Overall results and qualifications from the work: In the 0.1-3.0 mg/kg groups, partial responders were among the patients with the lowest normalized peripheral clonal expansion, particularly in CD8+ T cells. Clonal expansion of both CD4+ and CD8+ blood T cells was observed from baseline to week 6 at doses 0.1 to 3.0 mg/kg. After ivuxolimab, CD8+ T cells had more expanded clones than CD4+ T cells on average. Low levels of normalized T-cell clonal expansion were also seen in some patients who did not respond. The antigen specificity of the peripheral T cells that underwent clonal expansion was not determined.

The CDR3 covers 14 residues, taking in both the cysteine and the phenylalanine. Only the CDR3 DNA stays, 42 bases, in frame from base 1. The germline ends are 13 bases apart after V is trimmed by 4 bases and J by 4 bases. Per the germline V gene (reference sequence), SEHNR is the CDR1 and FQNEAQ is the CDR2. The rearrangement combines TRBV7-9 with TRBJ1-2, and TRBD1 may be the D gene, going by 6 matching bases. The clonotype originates from an adult with an advanced solid tumor such as melanoma, head and neck, liver or kidney cancer. The sequencing here drew on CD4+ or CD8+ T cells sorted from blood, taken in a trial of the OX40 agonist ivuxolimab. Here is the DNA: TGTGCCAGCAGCTCGTTGGGACAAGCCTATGGCTACACCTTC. This yields the protein CASSSLGQAYGYTF.